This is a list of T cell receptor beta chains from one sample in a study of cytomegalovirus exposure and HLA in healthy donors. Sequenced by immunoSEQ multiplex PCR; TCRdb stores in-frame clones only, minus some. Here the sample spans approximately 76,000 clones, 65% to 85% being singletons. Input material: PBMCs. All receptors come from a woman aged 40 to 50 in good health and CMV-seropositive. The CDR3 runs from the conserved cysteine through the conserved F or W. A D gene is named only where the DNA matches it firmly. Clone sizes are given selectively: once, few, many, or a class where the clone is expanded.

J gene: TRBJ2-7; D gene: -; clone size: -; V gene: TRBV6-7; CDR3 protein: CASDTEEQYF; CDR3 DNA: TGTGCCAGCGACACAGAGGAGCAGTACTTC
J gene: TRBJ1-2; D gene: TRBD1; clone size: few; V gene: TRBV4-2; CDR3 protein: CASSLTGQGANYGYTF; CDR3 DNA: TGTGCCAGCAGCCTAACAGGACAGGGGGCAAACTATGGCTACACCTTC
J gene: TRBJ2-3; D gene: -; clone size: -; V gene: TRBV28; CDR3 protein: CASSEQGRTDTQYF; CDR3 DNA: TGTGCCAGCAGTGAGCAGGGTAGAACAGATACGCAGTATTTT
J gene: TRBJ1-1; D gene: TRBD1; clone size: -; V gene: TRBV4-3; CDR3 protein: CASSQDGPGGPLWTEAFF; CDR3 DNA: TGCGCCAGCAGCCAAGACGGTCCAGGGGGCCCCTTGTGGACTGAAGCTTTCTTT
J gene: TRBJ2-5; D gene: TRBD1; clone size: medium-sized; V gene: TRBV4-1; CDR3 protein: CASSQDRDLMDQYF; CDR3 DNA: TGCGCCAGCAGCCAGGACAGGGACCTCATGGACCAGTACTTC
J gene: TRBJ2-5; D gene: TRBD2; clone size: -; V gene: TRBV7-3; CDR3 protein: CASSLKSGGRSETQYF; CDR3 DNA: TGTGCCAGCAGCTTAAAGAGCGGGGGTAGATCGGAGACCCAGTACTTC
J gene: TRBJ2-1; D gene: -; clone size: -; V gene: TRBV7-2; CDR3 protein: CASSLDVSGSSYNEQFF; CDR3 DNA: TGTGCCAGCAGCTTAGACGTATCGGGGAGCTCCTACAATGAGCAGTTCTTC
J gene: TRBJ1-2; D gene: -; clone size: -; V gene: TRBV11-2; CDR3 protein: CASSPGGVHGYTF; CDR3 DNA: TGTGCCAGCAGCCCTGGAGGTGTACATGGCTACACCTTC
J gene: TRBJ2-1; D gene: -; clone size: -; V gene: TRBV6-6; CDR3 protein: CASSGGWNSGDEQFF; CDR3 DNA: TGTGCCAGCAGTGGGGGCTGGAACAGCGGCGATGAGCAGTTCTTC
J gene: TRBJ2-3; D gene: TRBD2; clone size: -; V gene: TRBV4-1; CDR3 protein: CASSQSLGGVSTDTQYF; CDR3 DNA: TGCGCCAGCAGCCAATCCTTGGGGGGGGTTAGCACAGATACGCAGTATTTT
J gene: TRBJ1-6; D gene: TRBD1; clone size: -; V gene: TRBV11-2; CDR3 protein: CASAGQPDSPLHF; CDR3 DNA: TGTGCCAGCGCGGGACAGCCTGATTCACCCCTCCACTTT
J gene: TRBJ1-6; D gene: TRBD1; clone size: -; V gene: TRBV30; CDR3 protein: CAYQDPRTGGGSPLHF; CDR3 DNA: TGTGCCTACCAAGATCCCCGGACAGGGGGAGGGTCACCCCTCCACTTT
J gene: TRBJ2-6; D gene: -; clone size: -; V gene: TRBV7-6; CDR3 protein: CASSLATAGANVLTF; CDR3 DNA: TGTGCCAGCAGCTTAGCTACAGCTGGGGCCAACGTCCTGACTTTC
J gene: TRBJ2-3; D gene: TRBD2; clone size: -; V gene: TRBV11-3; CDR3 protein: CASSPAGGALSQYF; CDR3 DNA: TGTGCCAGCAGCCCAGCGGGAGGGGCCTTGTCGCAGTATTTT
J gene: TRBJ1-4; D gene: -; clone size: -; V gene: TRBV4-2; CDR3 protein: CASSQATGILPNEKLFF; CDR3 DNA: TGTGCCAGCAGCCAAGCAACAGGGATTTTACCTAATGAAAAACTGTTTTTT
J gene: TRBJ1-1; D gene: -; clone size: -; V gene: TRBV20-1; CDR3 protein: CSANRAPEAFF; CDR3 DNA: TGCAGTGCTAACAGGGCCCCTGAAGCTTTCTTT
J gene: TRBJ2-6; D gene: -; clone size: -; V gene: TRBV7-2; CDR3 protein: CASSLGGRYEGGANVLTF; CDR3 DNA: TGTGCCAGCAGCTTAGGAGGCCGGTATGAGGGAGGGGCCAACGTCCTGACTTTC
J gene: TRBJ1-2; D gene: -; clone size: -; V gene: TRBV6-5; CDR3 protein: CASSYSFRRGYTF; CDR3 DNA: TGTGCCAGCAGTTACTCTTTTCGTCGTGGCTACACCTTC
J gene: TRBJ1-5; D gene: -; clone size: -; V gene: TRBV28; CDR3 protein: CASRRRGGRNQPQHF; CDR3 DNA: TGTGCCAGCAGACGGAGGGGGGGCCGCAATCAGCCCCAGCATTTT
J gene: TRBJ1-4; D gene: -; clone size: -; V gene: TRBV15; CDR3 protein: CATSRDRAGRSEKLFF; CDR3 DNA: TGTGCCACCAGCAGAGATCGGGCAGGGAGGAGTGAAAAACTGTTTTTT
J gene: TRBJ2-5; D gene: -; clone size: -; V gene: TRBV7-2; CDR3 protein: CASSSQGGVETQYF; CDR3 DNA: TGTGCCAGCAGCTCTCAGGGGGGAGTTGAGACCCAGTACTTC
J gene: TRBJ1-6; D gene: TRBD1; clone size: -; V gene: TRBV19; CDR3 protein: CASKDRERSPLHF; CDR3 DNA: TGTGCCAGTAAGGACAGGGAGCGATCACCCCTCCACTTT
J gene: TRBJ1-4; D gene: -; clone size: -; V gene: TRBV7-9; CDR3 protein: CASSPIEVRKLFF; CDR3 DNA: TGTGCCAGCAGCCCCATTGAGGTCCGAAAACTGTTTTTT
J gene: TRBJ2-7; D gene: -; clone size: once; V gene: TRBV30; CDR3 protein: CAWMPRLALSYEQYF; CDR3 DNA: TGTGCCTGGATGCCCCGACTTGCCCTCTCCTACGAGCAGTACTTC
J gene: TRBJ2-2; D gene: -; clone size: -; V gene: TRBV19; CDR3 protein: CASGDRRNTGELFF; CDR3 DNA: TGTGCCAGTGGTGACAGGAGGAACACCGGGGAGCTGTTTTTT
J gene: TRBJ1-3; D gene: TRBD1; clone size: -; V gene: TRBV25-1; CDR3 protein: CASSEYWQGASGNTIYF; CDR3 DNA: TGTGCCAGCAGTGAATACTGGCAGGGGGCGTCTGGAAACACCATATATTTT
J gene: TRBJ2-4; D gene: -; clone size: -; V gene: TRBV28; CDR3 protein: CASSPRGTGGIQYF; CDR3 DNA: TGTGCCAGCAGTCCAAGGGGGACGGGGGGCATTCAGTACTTC
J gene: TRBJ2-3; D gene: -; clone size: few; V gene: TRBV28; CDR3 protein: CASSLGAGVDTQYF; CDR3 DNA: TGTGCCAGCAGTTTAGGGGCAGGGGTAGATACGCAGTATTTT
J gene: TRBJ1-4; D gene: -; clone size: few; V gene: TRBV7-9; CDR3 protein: CASSLGTGDFEKLFF; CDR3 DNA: TGTGCCAGCAGCTTAGGAACGGGGGATTTCGAAAAACTGTTTTTT
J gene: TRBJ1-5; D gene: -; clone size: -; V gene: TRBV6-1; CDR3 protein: CASRRGRGDQPQHF; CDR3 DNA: TGTGCCAGCAGGAGGGGCCGGGGGGATCAGCCCCAGCATTTT
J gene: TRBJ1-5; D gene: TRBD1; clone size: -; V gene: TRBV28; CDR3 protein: CASSRTGFNQPQHF; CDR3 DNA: TGTGCCAGCAGTCGGACAGGATTCAATCAGCCCCAGCATTTT
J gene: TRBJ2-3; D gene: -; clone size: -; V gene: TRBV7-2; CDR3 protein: CASSEWSDYRTDTQYF; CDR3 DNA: TGTGCCAGCAGCGAATGGAGTGATTATCGCACAGATACGCAGTATTTT